The entry that follows covers one T cell receptor beta chain sequence. Its antigen is not known. Cells designated naive CD8 were CD45RO-negative and were positively selected for CCR7, with terminally differentiated effector memory CD45RA+ cells excluded. There were no recent acute infections or vaccinations among the donors, who were healthy HIV-negative adults. Each donor was a Caucasian adult residing in Nashville, Tennessee. Clones were sequenced by immunoSEQ multiplex PCR, and TCRdb holds only the in-frame ones, with some missing. This table holds some 2 million clones, around 96% found once. With V trimmed by 0 bases and J by 5 bases, 3 bases remained unmatched. CDR3 length equals 16 residues. The germline gives CDR1 MNHNY, CDR2 SVGAGI (reference sequence). These data are taken from a study of shared clonotypes between healthy human individuals. Study-wide results and caveats: In general, naive subsets displayed greater estimated richness than memory subsets did. Even with large depth, rarefaction showed that sorted-subset sequencing was incomplete.

The sequence derives from a man between 18 and 29 years old in good health. The chain recombines TRBV6-6 with TRBJ2-2; TRBD2 agrees at 10 bases. The material sequenced was naive CD8+ T cells sorted from blood. The CDR3 region is CASSYSLAGETGELFF. In DNA, the CDR3 is TGTGCCAGCAGTTACTCTCTAGCGGGAGAAACCGGGGAGCTGTTTTTT.